What follows are 6 T cell receptor beta chains derived from one specimen sequenced in a study of vaccination effects on CD4 cells after COVID-19. Only in-frame clones appear in the TCRdb table, and some are missing; sequencing was by immunoSEQ multiplex PCR. Of about 12,000 clones detected, approximately 71% appear once; the ten largest clones hold about 8.1%. ViraFEST assay sequencing came after antigen-specific CD4+ T cells were expanded with viral peptide pools. CD4+ T cell isolation took place after about 11 days of culture. Participants received two doses of either the BNT162b2 or mRNA-1273 vaccine. Antigens for these TCRs are unknown. The sample consisted of CD4+ T cells from PBMCs cultured with SARS-CoV-2 spike peptides, taken after COVID-19 vaccination. These receptors all come from a human donor who received a COVID-19 vaccine.

The rearrangement joins TRBV11-2 to TRBJ1-2; D perhaps matches TRBD1 (6 bases). V dropped 6 bases and J dropped 8 bases, with 16 bases sitting between them. The germline V gene encodes CDR1 SGHAT and CDR2 FQNNGV. CDR3 length equals 13 residues. This CDR3 reads CASSFTGMGGYTF. CDR3 nucleotide sequence: TGTGCCAGCAGTTTTACAGGGATGGGGGGCTACACCTTC.

This rearrangement joins TRBV3-1 (or the pseudogene TRBV3-2) to TRBJ1-1, with D possibly being TRBD1 (5 bases). The CDR3 totals 13 residues. V dropped 2 bases and J dropped 6 bases, with 10 bases sitting between them. From germline, CDR1 is LGHDT and CDR2 YNNKEL (reference sequence). The chain's CDR3 is CASSQTGRAEAFF. The CDR3 DNA reads as TGTGCCAGCAGCCAAACAGGACGCGCTGAAGCTTTCTTT.

The V gene is TRBV29-1, the J gene TRBJ2-5, with 14 bases aligning to TRBD2. Germline V gene sequence: CDR1 SQVTM, CDR2 ANQGSEA. J lost 9 bases, V lost 7 bases, and 10 bases had no gene match. The CDR3 extends over 14 amino acids. The CDR3 DNA is TGCAGCGCCGCCAAGACTAGCGGGGGGGAGGCCCAGTACTTC. Its protein is CSAAKTSGGEAQYF.

The V call is TRBV4-2, the J call TRBJ1-2; the match to TRBD1 covers 8 bases. The V gene end was trimmed by 1 base and the J gene end by 0 bases; junction bases not matched to a gene: 1. This CDR3 has 15 residues. The germline V gene encodes CDR1 LGHNA and CDR2 YNFKEQ. CDR3 in DNA: TGTGCCAGCAGCCAAGTACAGGGGGCTAACTATGGCTACACCTTC. Encoded protein: CASSQVQGANYGYTF.

The V gene is TRBV12-3 or TRBV12-4, the J gene TRBJ2-7; D unclear. This CDR3 has 11 residues. Trimming pared 5 bases from V and 3 bases from J, leaving 5 bases between. CDR3 protein: CASSERYEQYF. The CDR3 DNA is TGTGCCAGCAGTGAACGCTACGAGCAGTACTTC.

This sequence joins TRBV4-2 and TRBJ2-1; tentatively, D is TRBD2 (6 bases). The V gene's germline CDR1 is LGHNA and CDR2 YNFKEQ. The V and J ends lost 3 bases and 7 bases respectively, with 7 bases between them. The CDR3 sequence is 12 residues long. DNA of the CDR3: TGTGCCAGCAGCCAGGGACTGAATGAGCAGTTCTTC. This sequence encodes CASSQGLNEQFF.